This TCR beta chain was identified during a study of T cells in Graves' hyperthyroidism and ophthalmopathy. General study results and limits: Onset of ophthalmopathy came a median approximately 6.5 months after the model predicted it.

Diagnoses were made from clinical symptoms, serum measures (thyroxine and TRAb), thyroid ultrasound and orbital computed tomography. Regions amplified from RNA transcripts were the TCR beta CDR3 regions. The HTBI primer set served for first-round RT-PCR of the TCR CDR3. MiXCR, applied by TCRdb to the multiplex PCR reads, yields one record per CDR3 protein. The sample records about 560,000 distinct CDR3 sequences, over 15% being singletons. With respect to this clonotype: Its antigen remains unidentified.

V was cut by 5 bases and J by 6 bases, with 14 bases left in between. The CDR3 contains 13 residues. Germline assignment: CDR1 SSHAT and CDR2 FNYEAQ (reference sequence). This rearrangement joins TRBV7-7 to TRBJ2-7; no clear D. The sample consisted of blood. This TCR came from a woman aged 18-29 years with Graves' hyperthyroidism. The chain's CDR3 is CASSPDTGGEQYF. Written as DNA, the CDR3 is TGTGCCAGCAGCCCCGACACGGGCGGCGAGCAGTACTTC.